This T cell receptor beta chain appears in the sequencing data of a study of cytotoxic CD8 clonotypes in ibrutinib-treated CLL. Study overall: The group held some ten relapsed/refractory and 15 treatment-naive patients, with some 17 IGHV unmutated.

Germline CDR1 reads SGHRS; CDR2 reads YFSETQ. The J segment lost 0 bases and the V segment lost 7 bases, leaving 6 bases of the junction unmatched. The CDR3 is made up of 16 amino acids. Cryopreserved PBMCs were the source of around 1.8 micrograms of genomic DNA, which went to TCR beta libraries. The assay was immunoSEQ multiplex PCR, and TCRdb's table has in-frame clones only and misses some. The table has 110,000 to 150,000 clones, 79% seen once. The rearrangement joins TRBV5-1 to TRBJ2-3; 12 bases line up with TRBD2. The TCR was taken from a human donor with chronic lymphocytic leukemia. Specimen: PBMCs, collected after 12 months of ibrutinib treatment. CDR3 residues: CASRRTSGTSTDTQYF. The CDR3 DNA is TGCGCCAGCCGAAGGACTAGCGGGACTAGCACAGATACGCAGTATTTT.